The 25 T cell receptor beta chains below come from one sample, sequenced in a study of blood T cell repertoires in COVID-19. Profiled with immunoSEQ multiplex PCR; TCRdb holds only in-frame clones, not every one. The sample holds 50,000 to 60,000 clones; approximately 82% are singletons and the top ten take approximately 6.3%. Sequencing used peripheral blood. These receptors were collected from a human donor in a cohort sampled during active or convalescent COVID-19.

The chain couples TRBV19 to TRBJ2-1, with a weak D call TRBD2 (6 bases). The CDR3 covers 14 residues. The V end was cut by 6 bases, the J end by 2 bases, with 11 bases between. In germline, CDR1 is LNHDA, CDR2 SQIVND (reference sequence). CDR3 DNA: TGTGCCAGTAGCACGGGACTGACCTACAATGAGCAGTTCTTC. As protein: CASSTGLTYNEQFF.

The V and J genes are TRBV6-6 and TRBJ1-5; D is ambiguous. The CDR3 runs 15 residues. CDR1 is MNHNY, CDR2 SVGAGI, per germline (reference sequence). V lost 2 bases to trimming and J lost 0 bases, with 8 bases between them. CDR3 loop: CASSYPTGSNQPQHF. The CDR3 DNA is TGTGCCAGCAGTTACCCTACGGGTAGCAATCAGCCCCAGCATTTT.

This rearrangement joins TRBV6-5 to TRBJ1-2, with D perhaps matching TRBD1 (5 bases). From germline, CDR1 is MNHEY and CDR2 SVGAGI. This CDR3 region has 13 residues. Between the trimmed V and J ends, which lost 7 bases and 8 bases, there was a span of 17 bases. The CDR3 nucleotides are TGTGCCAGCACCCAGGGTGTAATTTCCGGCTACACCTTC. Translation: CASTQGVISGYTF.

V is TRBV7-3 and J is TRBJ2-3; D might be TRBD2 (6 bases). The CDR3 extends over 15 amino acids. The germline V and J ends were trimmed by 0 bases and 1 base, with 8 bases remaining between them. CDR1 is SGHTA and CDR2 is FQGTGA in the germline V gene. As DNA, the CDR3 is TGTGCCAGCAGCTTAACAACGGGGGGCACAGATACGCAGTATTTT. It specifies CASSLTTGGTDTQYF. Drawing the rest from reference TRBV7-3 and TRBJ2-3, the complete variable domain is GAGVSQTPSNKVTEKGKYVELRCDPISGHTALYWYRQSLGQGPEFLIYFQGTGAADDSGLPNDRFFAVRPEGSVSTLKIQRTERGDSAVYLCASSLTTGGTDTQYFGPGTRLTVL.

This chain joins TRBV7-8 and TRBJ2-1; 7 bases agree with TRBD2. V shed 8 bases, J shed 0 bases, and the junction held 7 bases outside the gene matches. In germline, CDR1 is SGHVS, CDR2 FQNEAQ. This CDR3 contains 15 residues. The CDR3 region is CASCSGLSSYNEQFF. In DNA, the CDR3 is TGTGCCAGCTGTAGCGGGTTAAGCTCCTACAATGAGCAGTTCTTC.

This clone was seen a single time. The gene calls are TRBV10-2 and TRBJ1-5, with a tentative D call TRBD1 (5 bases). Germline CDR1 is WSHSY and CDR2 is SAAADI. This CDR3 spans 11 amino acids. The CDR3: CAGGEGQPQHF. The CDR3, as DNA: TGCGCTGGGGGGGAGGGTCAGCCCCAGCATTTT.

The CDR3 sequence is CASSYGGYNEQFF. CDR3 nucleotides: TGTGCCAGCAGTTACGGGGGGTACAATGAGCAGTTCTTC. J is TRBJ2-1 and V is TRBV12-3 or TRBV12-4; 7 bases match TRBD2. V gave up 4 bases and J gave up 4 bases; unmatched junction bases: 1. The CDR3 extends over 13 amino acids.

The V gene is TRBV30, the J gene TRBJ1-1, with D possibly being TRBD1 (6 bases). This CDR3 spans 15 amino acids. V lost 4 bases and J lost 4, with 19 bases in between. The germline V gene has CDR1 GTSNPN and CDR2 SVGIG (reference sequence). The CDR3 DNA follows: TGTGCCTGGACCGAAAACTGGGGGGGCGGCACTGAAGCTTTCTTT. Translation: CAWTENWGGGTEAFF. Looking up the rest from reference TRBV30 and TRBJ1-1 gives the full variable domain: SQTIHQWPATLVQPVGSPLSLECTVEGTSNPNLYWYRQAAGRGLQLLFYSVGIGQISSEVPQNLSASRPQDRQFILSSKKLLLSDSGFYLCAWTENWGGGTEAFFGQGTRLTVV.

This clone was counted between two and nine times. CDR3 protein: CSVADSTYEQYF. For the CDR3, the DNA is TGCAGCGTGGCTGACAGTACCTACGAGCAGTACTTC. The chain couples TRBV29-1 to TRBJ2-7; D is perhaps TRBD1 (5 bases). The CDR3 has 12 amino acids. Trimming cost V 6 bases and J 2 bases, with 11 bases left between them. Looked up from germline, CDR1 is SQVTM and CDR2 is ANQGSEA.

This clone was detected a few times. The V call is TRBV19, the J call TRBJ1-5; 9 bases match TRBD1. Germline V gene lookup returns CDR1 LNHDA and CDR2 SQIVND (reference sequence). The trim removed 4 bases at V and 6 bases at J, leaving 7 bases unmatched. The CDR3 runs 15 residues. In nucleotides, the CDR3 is TGTGCCAGTAGTAGCCGGACAGGGGTGGGTCAGCCCCAGCATTTT. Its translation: CASSSRTGVGQPQHF.

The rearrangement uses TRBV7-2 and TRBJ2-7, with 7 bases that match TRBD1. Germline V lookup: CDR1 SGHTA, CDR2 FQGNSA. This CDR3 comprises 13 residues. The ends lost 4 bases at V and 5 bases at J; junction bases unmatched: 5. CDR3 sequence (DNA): TGTGCCAGCAGCTGGAGACAGGGAAACGAGCAGTACTTC. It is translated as CASSWRQGNEQYF.

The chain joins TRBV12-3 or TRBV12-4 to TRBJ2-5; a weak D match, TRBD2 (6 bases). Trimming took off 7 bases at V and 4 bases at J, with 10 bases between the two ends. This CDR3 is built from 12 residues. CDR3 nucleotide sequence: TGTGCCAGCACCCCCGGGGGAGAGACCCAGTACTTC. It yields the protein CASTPGGETQYF.

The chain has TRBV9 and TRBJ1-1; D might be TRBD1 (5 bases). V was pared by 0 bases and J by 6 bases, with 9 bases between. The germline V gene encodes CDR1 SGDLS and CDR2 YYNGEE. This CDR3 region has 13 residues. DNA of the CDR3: TGTGCCAGCAGCGTAGGGGGCGGCGCTGAAGCTTTCTTT. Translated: CASSVGGGAEAFF.

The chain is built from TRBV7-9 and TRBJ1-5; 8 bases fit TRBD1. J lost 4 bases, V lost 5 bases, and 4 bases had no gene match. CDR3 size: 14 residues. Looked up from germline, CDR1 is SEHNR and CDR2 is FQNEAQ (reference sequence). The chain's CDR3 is CASSPTGENQPQHF. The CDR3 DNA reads TGTGCCAGCAGCCCGACAGGGGAGAATCAGCCCCAGCATTTT.

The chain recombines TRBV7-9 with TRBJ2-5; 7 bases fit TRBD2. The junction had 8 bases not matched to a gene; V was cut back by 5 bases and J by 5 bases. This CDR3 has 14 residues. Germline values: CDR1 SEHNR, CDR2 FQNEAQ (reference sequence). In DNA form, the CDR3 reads TGTGCCAGCAGCCTAAGCCTGGGAGGGGAGACCCAGTACTTC. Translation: CASSLSLGGETQYF.

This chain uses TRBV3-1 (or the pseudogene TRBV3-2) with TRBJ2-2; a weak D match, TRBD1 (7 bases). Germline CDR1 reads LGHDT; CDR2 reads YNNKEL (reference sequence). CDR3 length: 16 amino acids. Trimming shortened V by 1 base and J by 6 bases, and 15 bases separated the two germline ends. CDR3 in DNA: TGTGCCAGCAGCCAAGTTCGTCCAGGGGGGCCCGGGGAGCTGTTTTTT. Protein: CASSQVRPGGPGELFF.

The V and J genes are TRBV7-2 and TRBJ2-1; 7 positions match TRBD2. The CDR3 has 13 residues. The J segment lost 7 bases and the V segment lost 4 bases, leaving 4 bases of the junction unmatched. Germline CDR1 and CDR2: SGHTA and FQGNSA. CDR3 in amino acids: CASSSGLGNEQFF. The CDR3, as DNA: TGTGCCAGCAGCTCTGGACTAGGGAATGAGCAGTTCTTC.

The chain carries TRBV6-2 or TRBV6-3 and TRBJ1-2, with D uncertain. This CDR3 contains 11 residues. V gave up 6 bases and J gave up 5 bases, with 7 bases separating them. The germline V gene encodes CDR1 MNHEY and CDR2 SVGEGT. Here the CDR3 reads CASSENYGYTF. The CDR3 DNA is TGTGCCAGCAGCGAGAATTATGGCTACACCTTC.

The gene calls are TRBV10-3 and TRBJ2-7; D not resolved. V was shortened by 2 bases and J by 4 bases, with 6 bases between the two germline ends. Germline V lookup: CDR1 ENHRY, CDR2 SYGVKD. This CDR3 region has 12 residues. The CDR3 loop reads CAISEGQYEQYF. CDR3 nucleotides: TGTGCCATCAGTGAGGGGCAGTACGAGCAGTACTTC.

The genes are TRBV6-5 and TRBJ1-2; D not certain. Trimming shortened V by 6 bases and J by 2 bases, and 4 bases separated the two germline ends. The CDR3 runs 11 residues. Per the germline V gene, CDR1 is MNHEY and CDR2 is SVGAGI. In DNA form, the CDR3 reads TGTGCCAGCAGGGCCAACTATGGCTACACCTTC. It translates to CASRANYGYTF.

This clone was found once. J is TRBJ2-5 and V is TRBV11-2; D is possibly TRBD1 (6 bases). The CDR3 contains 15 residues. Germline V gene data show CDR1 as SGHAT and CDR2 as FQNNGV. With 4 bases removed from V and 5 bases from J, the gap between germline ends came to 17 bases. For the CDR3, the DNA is TGTGCCAGCAGCTACCAACAGGGTAGGGTTGAGACCCAGTACTTC. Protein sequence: CASSYQQGRVETQYF.

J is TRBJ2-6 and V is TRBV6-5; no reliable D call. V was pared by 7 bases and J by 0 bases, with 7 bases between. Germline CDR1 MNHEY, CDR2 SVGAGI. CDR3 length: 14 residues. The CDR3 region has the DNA TGTGCCAGCACCTGGAGCTCTGGGGCCAACGTCCTGACTTTC. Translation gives CASTWSSGANVLTF.

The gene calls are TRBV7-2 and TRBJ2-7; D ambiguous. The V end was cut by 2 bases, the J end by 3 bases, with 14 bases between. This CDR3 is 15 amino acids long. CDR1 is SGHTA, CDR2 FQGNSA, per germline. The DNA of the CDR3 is TGTGCCAGCAGCTTACCTCTGACGGGTGTCTACGAGCAGTACTTC. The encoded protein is CASSLPLTGVYEQYF.

As DNA, the CDR3 is TGTGCCAGCAGTTTACAGGGGAACTATGGCTACACCTTC. It specifies CASSLQGNYGYTF. This chain connects TRBV27 to TRBJ1-2; the D gene is possibly TRBD1 (6 bases). CDR3 size: 13 residues. The V gene lost 2 bases and the J gene lost 2 bases, with 6 bases spanning the gap. Germline CDR1 MNHEY, CDR2 SMNVEV (reference sequence).

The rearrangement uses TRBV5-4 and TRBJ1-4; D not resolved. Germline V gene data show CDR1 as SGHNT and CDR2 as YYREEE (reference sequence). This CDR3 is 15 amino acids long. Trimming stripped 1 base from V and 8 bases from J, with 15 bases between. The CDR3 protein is CASSLRAAKVEKLFF. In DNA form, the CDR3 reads TGTGCCAGCAGCTTGCGTGCGGCGAAGGTGGAAAAACTGTTTTTT.